A selection of T cell receptor beta chains follows, all from one sample in a study of Ad26.COV2.S vaccination and SARS-CoV-2 variants. Sequencing was performed with immunoSEQ multiplex PCR; in TCRdb, only in-frame clones are kept and a portion is missing. In the table there are hundreds of thousands of clones, approximately 90% of which are singletons. The sequencing used peripheral blood, collected after recovery from COVID-19. The receptors stem from a human donor who had recovered from COVID-19. Each CDR3 is given with its conserved first and last residue.

>TRBV7-9|TRBJ2-4
CASSFDSKNIQYF
>TRBV2|TRBJ1-5
CASTGATRRGQPQHF
>TRBV5-1|TRBJ1-1
CASSGRDEAFF
>TRBV6-6|TRBJ1-3
CASSHTGGTGNTIYF
>TRBV6-6|TRBJ2-7
CASRTSDRGRYEQYF
>TRBV10-3|TRBJ1-5
CAASQEVSYQPQHF
>TRBV2|TRBJ1-6
CASSEDNSPLHF
>TRBV5-1|TRBJ2-1
CASSFGGYNEQFF
>TRBV7-8|TRBJ2-2
CASSLVRVSTGELFF
>TRBV20-1|TRBJ2-5
CSVTIEETQYF
>TRBV7-9|TRBJ2-7
CASRLQDYEQYF
>TRBV5-4|TRBJ1-2
CASSTGRVNYGYTF
>TRBV6-1|TRBJ1-1
CASSEVNRNTEAFF
>TRBV9|TRBJ1-1
CASSAVNSKNTEAFF
>TRBV6-4|TRBJ1-2
CASSVRDGDGYTF
>TRBV7-9|TRBJ1-1
CASSFFGRDEAFF
>TRBV5-6|TRBJ2-6
CASSFQGRGANVLTF
>TRBV7-8|TRBJ1-1
CASSPGQGGTEAFF
>TRBV4-1|TRBJ1-5
CASSQDSRHQPQHF
>TRBV6-5|TRBJ1-2
CASRRKDSNYGYTF
>TRBV7-9|TRBJ2-1
CASGGDEQFF
>TRBV19|TRBJ2-1
CASSLDRNLYNEQFF
>TRBV5-1|TRBJ2-1
CASSDGTSSYNEQFF
>TRBV6-5|TRBJ2-3
CASSYSLGPSTDTQYF
>TRBV6-4|TRBJ1-2
CASAPSRDSHYGYTF
>TRBV7-3|TRBJ2-1
CASSSTGRVGAEQFF
>TRBV6-2/TRBV6-3|TRBJ2-1
CASSYRSSAHNEQFF
>TRBV7-2|TRBJ1-1
CASSLVRSGRNTEAFF
>TRBV7-9|TRBJ1-4
CATGGETNEKLFF
>TRBV6-2/TRBV6-3|TRBJ2-3
CASSSEYVDRGARDTQYF
>TRBV7-9|TRBJ1-6
CASSLYATNNSPLHF
>TRBV27|TRBJ1-1
CATPRVAMIDTEAFF
>TRBV29-1|TRBJ2-4
CSVSGGVPGGNIQYF
>TRBV6-5|TRBJ1-2
CASSVPGGAKDGYTF
>TRBV19|TRBJ1-2
CASSRTPAADANYGYTF
>TRBV9|TRBJ1-1
CASSVGQTTEAFF
>TRBV6-1|TRBJ1-6
CASSEKGALSGMSSPLHF
>TRBV3-1/TRBV3-2|TRBJ1-5
CASSLQGVQPQHF
>TRBV18|TRBJ2-5
CASSPGGTSPETQYF
>TRBV13|TRBJ1-1
CASTSRQVNTEAFF
>TRBV6-1|TRBJ2-7
CASSEGPRMTYEQYF
>TRBV6-2/TRBV6-3|TRBJ2-2
CASSLEGGTSHFTGELFF
>TRBV4-2|TRBJ1-5
CASSQAGTGDRNQPQHF
>TRBV10-1|TRBJ2-1
CASMKGNVQFF
>TRBV3-1/TRBV3-2|TRBJ2-3
CASSQDRGEWIDTQYF
>TRBV7-6|TRBJ1-1
CASSSGTDHNPTEAFF
>TRBV6-2/TRBV6-3|TRBJ1-2
CASSSNALRQDYGYTF
>TRBV5-6|TRBJ1-2
CASSPDRKINYGYTF
>TRBV7-9|TRBJ1-4
CASRIQGSSEKLFF
>TRBV5-4|TRBJ2-1
CASSPHIVEGYNEQFF
>TRBV3-1/TRBV3-2|TRBJ2-7
CASSQEGNNHEQYF
>TRBV6-6|TRBJ1-1
CASSYSAGTARAEAFF
>TRBV5-5|TRBJ1-6
CASSFQGPSSYNSPLHF
>TRBV7-6|TRBJ2-7
CASSSPITGIYEQYF
>TRBV6-6|TRBJ2-1
CASSPLGLAGGRNEQFF
>TRBV13|TRBJ2-5
CASSPHRTGLETQYF
>TRBV13|TRBJ2-2
CASSLSAGGQGELFF
>TRBV2|TRBJ1-5
CASSGGTYQPQHF
>TRBV5-1|TRBJ1-1
CASSLVWGENTEAFF
>TRBV14|TRBJ2-7
CASSQDLAGREQYF